A single T cell receptor beta chain is shown here with its context. This sample is drawn from a study of T cell responses to AZD1222 COVID-19 vaccine. Produced via immunoSEQ multiplex PCR; TCRdb's table is partial and in-frame only. Among around 180,000 clones listed, approximately 90% were seen once. V was cut by 0 bases and J by 7 bases, with 1 base left in between. Germline V gene sequence: CDR1 SGHDT, CDR2 YYEEEE. CDR3 length equals 11 residues. J is TRBJ1-4 and V is TRBV5-6; D ambiguous. This TCR was sampled from an adult in good health. Sequencing was performed on peripheral blood, taken on day 0 of AZD1222 vaccination. The DNA for the CDR3 is TGTGCCAGCAGCTTGGGTGAAAAACTGTTTTTT. Translated, it gives CASSLGEKLFF.